Below are 32 T cell receptor beta chains sequenced from a single sample in a study of regulatory T cells in long-lasting Graves disease. Time point: persistent/refractory GD, antithyroid drugs over 5 years with positive TRAb. Preparation of the TCR library used RNA extracted from PBMCs. Investigators prepared the TCR beta libraries by applying iRepertoire HTBI primers and Arm-PCR of CDR3 regions. TCRdb passed the multiplex PCR reads through MiXCR, listing each CDR3 protein once. The sample shows 400,000 to 500,000 distinct CDR3 sequences, over 20% of them seen only once. The input for sequencing was peripheral blood mononuclear cells (PBMCs), taken when the disease was refractory, from a patient treated with antithyroid drugs. The receptor source for this set is a female donor with Graves disease.

A word on this clonotype: A much larger clone differs from this one at a single base, so this may be a read error. In nucleotides, the CDR3 is TGTGCCAGCAGCGCAGGACAGGGGAAAGGCTGGGAAAAACTGTTTTTT. Translating gives CASSAGQGKGWEKLFF. The rearrangement joins TRBV5-6 to TRBJ1-4; 9 bases are a match to TRBD1. The V and J ends lost 4 bases and 8 bases, in that order; junction bases with no gene match: 12. The CDR3 loop spans 16 amino acids. The V gene's germline CDR1 is SGHDT and CDR2 YYEEEE. The whole variable domain, filled in from reference TRBV5-6 and TRBJ1-4, reads DAGVTQSPTHLIKTRGQQVTLRCSPKSGHDTVSWYQQALGQGPQFIFQYYEEEERQRGNFPDRFSGHQFPNYSSELNVNALLLGDSALYLCASSAGQGKGWEKLFFGSGTQLSVL.

This clonotype was recorded at least ten times. The chain carries TRBV20-1 and TRBJ1-2, with a possible D match to TRBD1 (5 bases). The CDR3 has 13 amino acids. V was cut by 5 bases and J by 3 bases, with 13 bases left in between. Germline V gives CDR1 DFQATT, CDR2 SNEGSKA (reference sequence). Written as DNA, the CDR3 is TGCAGTGCTGAATATTGGGGGGACTATGGCTACACCTTC. The encoded protein is CSAEYWGDYGYTF.

This clonotype was seen repeatedly, ten times or more. This CDR3 reads CASSSYGRASGNTIYF. CDR3 nucleotides: TGTGCCAGCAGTTCCTACGGCAGGGCCTCTGGAAACACCATATATTTT. V usage is TRBV28 and J usage is TRBJ1-3, with D perhaps TRBD1 (5 bases). The CDR3 is made up of 16 amino acids. The germline CDR1 and CDR2 sequences are MDHEN and SYDVKM. Trimming pared 4 bases from V and 0 bases from J, leaving 13 bases between.

Details on this clonotype: One junction end does not reproduce the germline sequence, and a read error may be involved. The rearrangement uses TRBV18 and TRBJ2-5; no clear D. CDR3 length: 13 amino acids. Germline lookup yields CDR1 KGHSH and CDR2 LQKENI. CDR3 bases: TGTGCCGGCTCACCAAACGGACAAGAGACCCAGTACTTC. Protein product: CAGSPNGQETQYF.

The chain recombines TRBV20-1 with TRBJ1-5, with 7 bases fitting TRBD1. Unmatched junction bases numbered 18, after V lost 5 bases and J lost 8 bases. Germline CDR1 reads DFQATT; CDR2 reads SNEGSKA (reference sequence). The CDR3 spans 16 residues. The CDR3 spells CSASTRRQGGGKPQHF. CDR3 bases: TGCAGTGCTTCTACACGCCGACAGGGCGGTGGCAAGCCCCAGCATTTT.

This clonotype showed up just a few times. The V and J genes are TRBV5-8 and TRBJ1-1; weak D call: TRBD1 (5 bases). CDR1 SGHTS and CDR2 YDEGEE come from the germline V gene. The CDR3 consists of 13 residues. The V end was cut by 6 bases, the J end by 2 bases, with 11 bases between. CDR3 DNA: TGTGCCAGCACCTACGGACAAAACACTGAAGCTTTCTTT. Its protein product is CASTYGQNTEAFF.

At least ten counts were recorded for this clonotype. The chain is built from TRBV2 and TRBJ2-2; TRBD1 agrees at 7 bases. Germline V lookup: CDR1 SNHLY, CDR2 FYNNEI. Trimming cost V 6 bases and J 7 bases; bases outside gene matches: 8. The CDR3 totals 14 residues. The CDR3 coding sequence is TGTGCCAGCAGAGTGGACAGGCTTGGCGGGGAGCTGTTTTTT. Translating it yields CASRVDRLGGELFF.

J is TRBJ2-2 and V is TRBV5-1, with TRBD2 as a possible D gene (5 bases). CDR3 size: 15 residues. V shed 2 bases and J shed 5 bases, with 13 bases lying between them. Germline CDR1 reads SGHRS; CDR2 reads YFSETQ. CDR3 in amino acids: CASSFFKEETGELFF. CDR3 DNA sequence: TGCGCCAGCAGCTTTTTCAAGGAGGAGACCGGGGAGCTGTTTTTT.

In this sample, this clonotype turned up many times. The chain is built from TRBV6-5 and TRBJ2-2, with D unclear. Germline V gene lookup returns CDR1 MNHEY and CDR2 SVGAGI. This CDR3 spans 17 amino acids. The germline V and J ends were trimmed by 2 bases and 7 bases, with 20 bases remaining between them. In nucleotides, the CDR3 is TGTGCCAGCAGTTACGAGAAGGGTGGCCCCTCGGTCGGGGAGCTGTTTTTT. It codes for CASSYEKGGPSVGELFF.

This clonotype was found many times. CDR3 sequence (DNA): TGTGCCAGCAGTCTCTACAAACAGGGCACCTCGAGCTCCTACGAGCAGTACTTC. Protein: CASSLYKQGTSSSYEQYF. J is TRBJ2-7 and V is TRBV6-1, with TRBD1 as a possible D gene (6 bases). Germline V gene lookup returns CDR1 MNHNS and CDR2 SASEGT. This CDR3 is 18 amino acids long. Trimming took off 5 bases at V and 0 bases at J, with 23 bases between the two ends.

This clonotype was detected many times. V usage is TRBV20-1 and J usage is TRBJ2-5; D may be TRBD1 or TRBD2 (5 bases each). This CDR3 comprises 12 residues. Germline CDR1 is DFQATT and CDR2 is SNEGSKA (reference sequence). Trimming took 6 bases from V and 2 from J, leaving 10 bases between them. CDR3 residues: CSAGARQETQYF. The CDR3 bases are TGCAGTGCCGGGGCTAGACAAGAGACCCAGTACTTC.

This clonotype was counted a few times. The chain employs TRBV7-2 and TRBJ2-7, with D possibly matching TRBD1 (5 bases). The CDR3 is made up of 16 amino acids. Germline CDR1 and CDR2: SGHTA and FQGNSA. With 1 base removed from V and 2 bases from J, the gap between germline ends came to 15 bases. CDR3 DNA sequence: TGTGCCAGCAGCTTAGGGCTTTTGACAGAAACCTACGAGCAGTACTTC. Protein: CASSLGLLTETYEQYF.

This clonotype was seen at least ten times. This chain links TRBV2 with TRBJ2-7, with 7 bases aligning to TRBD1. CDR1 is SNHLY and CDR2 is FYNNEI in the germline V gene. The V gene end was trimmed by 6 bases and the J gene end by 3 bases; junction bases not matched to a gene: 5. This CDR3 comprises 13 residues. This CDR3 is CASRLQGRYEQYF. CDR3 coding DNA: TGTGCCAGCAGATTACAGGGGCGCTACGAGCAGTACTTC.

This clonotype was observed at least ten times. V is TRBV28 and J is TRBJ1-2, with TRBD1 matching 7 bases. This CDR3 comprises 16 residues. Per germline, CDR1 MDHEN and CDR2 SYDVKM. V lost 1 base and J lost 6; bases outside the gene matches: 11. CDR3 region: CASSLYPPGRGNGYTF. CDR3 DNA sequence: TGTGCCAGCAGTTTATACCCGCCGGGCAGGGGGAATGGCTACACCTTC.

This clonotype was recorded a few times. A far larger clone is only one base removed, so a read error is likely. This chain joins TRBV6-9 and TRBJ1-1; TRBD1 aligns across 10 bases. The CDR3 loop spans 14 amino acids. V was pared by 4 bases and J by 10 bases, with 9 bases of the junction left unmatched. Germline-derived CDR1 and CDR2 are MNHGY and SVAAGI. The CDR3 protein is CASSLSGTGAGAFF. The CDR3 coding sequence is TGTGCCAGCAGTTTATCCGGGACAGGGGCTGGAGCTTTCTTT.

The sample holds a few counts of this clonotype. This chain links TRBV28 with TRBJ2-1; TRBD1 agrees at 8 bases. The junction had 19 bases not matched to a gene; V was cut back by 7 bases and J by 5 bases. The CDR3 runs to 18 residues. CDR1 and CDR2 from the germline V gene are MDHEN and SYDVKM. CDR3 DNA sequence: TGTGCCAGCAAACCCCTTAACCCCCTTACAGGGGGAAACAATGAGCAGTTCTTC. This codes for CASKPLNPLTGGNNEQFF.

This clonotype came up many times. This rearrangement joins TRBV28 to TRBJ1-4; tentatively, D is TRBD1 (5 bases). The CDR3 is 13 amino acids. V was cut by 8 bases and J by 8 bases, with 15 bases left in between. Germline V gives CDR1 MDHEN, CDR2 SYDVKM. CDR3 sequence reads: CASGSGSREKLFF. The CDR3 bases are TGTGCCAGCGGCTCAGGGTCTAGGGAAAAACTGTTTTTT.

The genes are TRBV3-1 and TRBJ2-2; the D gene is possibly TRBD1 (5 bases). The CDR3 sequence is 14 residues long. CDR1 and CDR2 from the germline V gene are LGHDT and YNNKEL (reference sequence). Trimming pared 5 bases from V and 1 base from J, leaving 8 bases between. CDR3 sequence reads: CASSTQGNTGELFF. The CDR3 nucleotides are TGTGCCAGCAGCACCCAGGGGAACACCGGGGAGCTGTTTTTT.

The chain has TRBV28 and TRBJ2-6; a weak D match, TRBD1 (5 bases). The CDR3 sequence is 15 residues long. The germline V and J ends were trimmed by 5 bases and 3 bases, with 11 bases remaining between them. Looked up from germline, CDR1 is MDHEN and CDR2 is SYDVKM. The CDR3 sequence: CASSLSGLGANVLTF. In DNA form, the CDR3 reads TGTGCCAGCAGTCTCTCAGGGCTTGGGGCCAACGTCCTGACTTTC.

This rearrangement joins TRBV20-1 to TRBJ2-3; D is perhaps TRBD2 (6 bases). This CDR3 has 16 residues. V gave up 1 base and J gave up 6 bases, with 20 bases separating them. Germline V gives CDR1 DFQATT, CDR2 SNEGSKA (reference sequence). Here the CDR3 reads CSARGGSSTSYDTQYF. The CDR3, as DNA: TGCAGTGCTAGAGGAGGATCATCGACTAGTTATGATACGCAGTATTTT.

Note on this clonotype: A read error likely explains this, since a far larger clone differs by one base. The chain is built from TRBV28 and TRBJ2-5, with a tentative D call TRBD2 (5 bases). Matching the DNA end better, TRBJ2-7 makes the J call doubtful. This CDR3 has 14 amino acids. Germline-derived CDR1 and CDR2 are MDHEN and SYDVKM. The CDR3 here is CASSLQSGYYEQYF. CDR3 bases: TGTGCCAGCAGTTTGCAGAGCGGATACTACGAGCAGTACTTC.

A remark on this clonotype: This could be a read error, since a much larger clone is one nucleotide away. V and J are TRBV6-4 and TRBJ2-6; D perhaps matches TRBD1 (6 bases). CDR1 and CDR2 (germline): MRHNA, SNTAGT. The CDR3 loop spans 16 amino acids. The CDR3 nucleotides are TGTGCCAGCAGTTACTCGAGTAGAGTGGGGGCCAGCGTCCTGACTTTC. It yields the protein CASSYSSRVGASVLTF.

The V and J genes are TRBV5-4 and TRBJ2-2; 10 nucleotides line up with TRBD1. CDR3 length equals 16 residues. In germline, CDR1 is SGHNT, CDR2 YYREEE (reference sequence). Losses at the gene ends were 5 bases for V and 7 bases for J; bases not matched to a gene: 11. For the CDR3, the DNA is TGTGCCAGCAGGGGACCGGGGACAGGGGCCCACGGGGAGCTGTTTTTT. Amino acids: CASRGPGTGAHGELFF.

The V call is TRBV18, the J call TRBJ2-7, with a possible D match to TRBD1 (6 bases). Germline CDR1 reads KGHSH; CDR2 reads LQKENI. The length of the CDR3 is 15 residues. V shed 3 bases and J shed 5 bases, with 17 bases lying between them. The CDR3 spells CASSPVQGRLDEQYF. DNA for the CDR3: TGTGCCAGCTCACCGGTTCAGGGGCGGCTGGACGAGCAGTACTTC.

The chain carries TRBV11-2 and TRBJ2-3; 8 bases line up with TRBD2. There are 16 residues in the CDR3. Germline values: CDR1 SGHAT, CDR2 FQNNGV. Germline trimming cut 4 bases from V and 2 bases from J; bases unmatched to any gene: 8. The DNA of the CDR3 is TGTGCCAGCAGCTACACCGGACTAGCAGCCACAGATACGCAGTATTTT. Translation gives CASSYTGLAATDTQYF.

This clonotype has just a few counts. V and J are TRBV6-1 and TRBJ1-5; D unresolved. The CDR3 has 16 amino acids. V lost 9 bases to trimming and J lost 5 bases, with 23 bases between them. The V gene's germline CDR1 is MNHNS and CDR2 SASEGT. CDR3 DNA: TGTGCCAGTCGGAGGGCAGCTAACAGAGAGGATCAGCCCCAGCATTTT. Protein: CASRRAANREDQPQHF.

V usage is TRBV20-1 and J usage is TRBJ2-5; tentatively, D is TRBD1 or TRBD2 (6 bases each). Gene TRBJ2-1 matches the end of the DNA better, so the J call may be wrong. The CDR3 covers 15 residues. Germline V gene sequence: CDR1 DFQATT, CDR2 SNEGSKA (reference sequence). CDR3 sequence (DNA): TGCAGTGCTAGAGCGCCCGGAGGGGGGTACAATGAGCAGTTCTTC. It yields the protein CSARAPGGGYNEQFF.

This clonotype was seen repeatedly, ten times or more. The gene calls are TRBV5-1 and TRBJ1-6; D remains unclear. Germline-derived CDR1 and CDR2 are SGHRS and YFSETQ. V lost 7 bases to trimming and J lost 7 bases, with 9 bases between them. The CDR3 runs 12 residues. The CDR3 DNA follows: TGCGCCAGCTTACGTGGGAATTCACCCCTCCACTTT. This gives the protein CASLRGNSPLHF.

A note on this clonotype: A much larger clone lies one base from this, so it may be a read error. V and J are TRBV5-1 and TRBJ1-1; D perhaps matches TRBD1 (5 bases). This CDR3 is 14 amino acids long. The germline V and J ends were trimmed by 3 bases and 3 bases, with 12 bases remaining between them. Germline V gene lookup returns CDR1 SGHRS and CDR2 YFSETQ. In DNA form, the CDR3 reads TGCGCCAGCAGCTCGGCAGGGTACGACACTGAAGCTTTCTTT. This gives the protein CASSSAGYDTEAFF.

This clonotype was detected once. V is TRBV5-4 and J is TRBJ1-2, with no clear D. V lost 2 bases and J 6 bases, leaving 14 bases between the germline ends. CDR3 length equals 14 residues. Germline CDR1 SGHNT, CDR2 YYREEE (reference sequence). For the CDR3, the DNA is TGTGCCAGCAGCTTCGACCCAACCGGGGATGGCTACACCTTC. Translation gives CASSFDPTGDGYTF.

This clonotype was recorded many times. CDR3 loop: CASSGGTIYEQYF. Here the CDR3 DNA reads TGTGCCAGCAGCGGCGGGACAATCTACGAGCAGTACTTC. The chain employs TRBV2 and TRBJ2-7; D assignment may be TRBD1 or TRBD2 (6 bases each). The CDR3 sequence is 13 residues long. Between the trimmed V and J ends, which lost 6 bases and 3 bases, there was a span of 12 bases. Germline V gene lookup returns CDR1 SNHLY and CDR2 FYNNEI.

There are many counts of this clonotype. V gene TRBV9 combines with J gene TRBJ2-5; D is unresolved. This CDR3 comprises 15 residues. The germline gives CDR1 SGDLS, CDR2 YYNGEE. The V gene lost 3 bases and the J gene lost 2 bases, with 14 bases spanning the gap. CDR3 region: CASSAGVGSQETQYF. The CDR3 DNA reads TGTGCCAGCAGCGCTGGGGTGGGCAGTCAAGAGACCCAGTACTTC.